Described below is a single T cell receptor beta chain sequence and its context. What this receptor recognizes is not known. Base qualities are not provided; no much larger clone lies one nucleotide away. Genomic DNA was isolated from the sorted cells so that the TCRbeta CDR3 region could be sequenced. The immunoSEQ Assay was used for sequencing of TCRbeta CDR3 regions. TCRdb's version of the immuneACCESS table is confined to in-frame rearrangements and falls short of the full clone set. An unresolved V gene accounts for under half of the shortfall where checked; the remainder is of unknown origin. Here the sample has about 59,000 clones; around 86% occur a single time. The top ten clones comprise 0.37% of the sample. Patients with autoimmune disease history or receiving systemic immunosuppression were excluded from the trial. Peripheral blood for TCR sequencing was collected from all dose cohorts at baseline, on cycle 4 day 1, and on cycle 7 day 1. Samples were obtained from an open-label, multicenter, first-in-human phase I dose-escalation trial of ivuxolimab. The trial enrolled adults with locally advanced or metastatic head and neck squamous cell, hepatocellular, melanoma or renal cell carcinoma. Before TCR sequencing, CD4+ and CD8+ T cells were separately sorted from peripheral blood.

From the germline V gene (reference sequence), CDR1 is LNHDA and CDR2 is SQIVND. The CDR3, from cysteine to phenylalanine, totals 14 residues. The sequence is cut down to CDR3 DNA, 42 bases in frame from base 1. V is pared back by 7 bases and J by 1 base, with 13 bases lying between the germline termini. This sample stems from a study of OX40 agonist ivuxolimab in advanced cancers. For context, the study as a whole: Ivuxolimab, which targeted the costimulatory receptor OX40 (CD134), was an agonistic, fully human IgG2 monoclonal antibody. Intravenous ivuxolimab was administered to patients every 2 weeks at six dose levels: 0.01, 0.1, 0.3, 1.5, 3 and 10 mg/kg. Of the approximately 54 patients in dose escalation, about 19 had hepatocellular carcinoma, some 15 had melanoma, 9 had renal cell carcinoma and 9 had head and neck cancer. The dose-escalation cohort was 80% to 90% male with a mean age of about 58 years, ranging from roughly 23 to 90. Prior anti-PD-1, anti-PD-L1 or anti-CTLA-4 therapy was permitted, and about two fifths of dose-escalation patients had received checkpoint inhibitors. Partial responses occurred in three dose-escalation patients, of whom one had hepatocellular carcinoma and two had cutaneous melanoma. Peripheral TCRbeta sequencing aimed to test whether ivuxolimab altered TCR sequence diversity and caused clonal T-cell expansion. The paper reports the monotherapy dose-escalation portion (N of about 51 patients) of the phase I ivuxolimab trial. Here is what the overall study found, with its caveats: Low levels of normalized T-cell clonal expansion were also shown by some nonresponding patients. After ivuxolimab, more expanded clones were found on average in CD8+ T cells than in CD4+ T cells. The antigen specificity of the peripheral T cells that underwent clonal expansion was not determined. At doses from 0.1 to 3.0 mg/kg, clonal expansion was seen in both CD4+ and CD8+ blood T cells between baseline and week 6. In partial responders in the 0.1-3.0 mg/kg groups, normalized peripheral clonal expansion was found to be among the lowest, especially among CD8+ T cells.

This sample comprised CD4+ or CD8+ T cells sorted from blood, obtained in a trial of the OX40 agonist ivuxolimab. The chain employs TRBV19 and TRBJ1-1; TRBD1 is a weak D gene call, 5 bases matching. This sequence originates from an adult with an advanced solid tumor such as melanoma, head and neck, liver or kidney cancer. The DNA reads as follows: TGTGCCAGTAAAAAGGGACCGCAGAACACTGAAGCTTTCTTT. Its coded protein is CASKKGPQNTEAFF. The CDR3 plus the reference TRBV19 and TRBJ1-1 genes for the other parts give the full variable domain: DGGITQSPKYLFRKEGQNVTLSCEQNLNHDAMYWYRQDPGQGLRLIYYSQIVNDFQKGDIAEGYSVSREKKESFPLTVTSAQKNPTAFYLCASKKGPQNTEAFFGQGTRLTVV.